This TCR beta chain is drawn from a study of T cell repertoires in cytomegalovirus infection. At the level of the study: Through public TCR beta signatures, both CMV infection and matching HLA type were indicated.

MiXCR, applied by TCRdb to the reads, yields one record per CDR3 protein. The repertoire holds about 300,000 distinct CDR3 sequences, with about 9.2% as singletons. V lost 10 bases to trimming and J lost 3 bases; unmatched junction nucleotides: 9. The CDR3 covers 13 residues. Germline-derived CDR1 and CDR2 are SNHLY and FYNNEI. Findings of the study overall: Predominance within the ex vivo response was attributable to HLA-C-restricted CMV-specific TCR beta clonotypes. Public TCR beta family frequency separated CMV-and-HLA carriers, including in an independent cohort.

The sample holds many counts of this clonotype. Its antigen remains unidentified. The sequence was collected from a human donor in good health (CMV status not recorded). Some clones in this sample may be carry-over from other donors' samples. The chain employs TRBV2 and TRBJ2-7; 7 bases match TRBD1. The material sequenced was PBMCs. CDR3 DNA sequence: TGTGCCACGACGACAGGGATCGTCTACGAGCAGTACTTC. Translated, it gives CATTTGIVYEQYF.